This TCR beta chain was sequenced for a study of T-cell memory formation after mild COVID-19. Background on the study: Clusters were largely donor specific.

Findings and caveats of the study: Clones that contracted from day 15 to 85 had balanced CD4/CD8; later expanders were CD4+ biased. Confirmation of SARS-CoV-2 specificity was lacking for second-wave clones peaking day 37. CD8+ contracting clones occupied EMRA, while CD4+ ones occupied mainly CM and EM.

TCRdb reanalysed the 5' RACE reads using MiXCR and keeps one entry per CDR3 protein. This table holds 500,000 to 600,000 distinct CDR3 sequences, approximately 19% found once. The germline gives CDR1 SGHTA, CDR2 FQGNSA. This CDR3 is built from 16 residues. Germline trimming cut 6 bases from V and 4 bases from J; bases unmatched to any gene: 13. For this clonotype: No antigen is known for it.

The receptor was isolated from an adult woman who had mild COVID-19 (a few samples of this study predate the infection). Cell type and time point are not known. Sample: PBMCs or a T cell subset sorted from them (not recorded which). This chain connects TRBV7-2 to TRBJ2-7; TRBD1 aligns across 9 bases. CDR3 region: CASSPSPGQGMYEQYF. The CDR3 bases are TGTGCCAGCAGTCCTTCCCCGGGACAGGGCATGTACGAGCAGTACTTC.